The sequence of this TCR beta chain was determined in a study of T cell repertoires in ileal Crohn's disease (dated by TCRdb to about 2019). Describing the broader study: Median disease duration was approximately 8.3 years, and around a third of patients were identified as active smokers at the time of surgery. Every patient underwent surgery because of a complication, which was stricturing disease in roughly 60% of cases and penetrating disease in approximately 39%. Postoperative therapy was given to about half of the patients, with thiopurines administered to approximately twelve patients and anti-TNF agents administered to under 20 patients. Neoterminal ileum biopsies obtained at postoperative colonoscopy were designated as M6 samples. The TCR repertoire was analysed in under 70 patients with Crohn's disease drawn from a prospective multicentre cohort. The study was conducted in parallel with a multicentre cohort that was designed to identify predictors of early endoscopic recurrence following ileocolonic resection. A Rutgeerts score higher than i0 was the definition used for endoscopic postoperative recurrence. A total of roughly 170 mucosal samples from 60 or so patients were sequenced, collected from several sites on the surgical specimen and at postoperative endoscopy.

What the research found in general, with its limitations: Postoperative endoscopy was performed at varying times within the first year after surgery, with a median delay of about 6.9 months. Mucosal CD4 and CD8 T cells were sorted and sequenced only in a subgroup of patients, the size of which was not stated. A significantly higher proportion of clonal expansions was observed in active smokers at surgery than in non-smokers (approximately 26% vs 17%, p=0.02). Higher high-frequency clone percentages at surgery were associated with endoscopic recurrence; all patients with clonality above 26.8% (18/57) had recurrence. Sorted CD8 T cells carried more high-frequency clones than CD4 T cells, suggesting mucosal expansions were mainly CD8.

As to this clone: Its target antigen remains unknown. No quality values exist for individual bases; no much larger clone is one base distant.

CDR1 and CDR2, looked up from the germline V gene, are ENHRY and SYGVKD. Counted from cysteine to phenylalanine, this CDR3 has 19 amino acids. Of the read, only the CDR3 DNA is kept; its 57 bases are in frame from base 1. V loses 0 bases of germline sequence and J loses 4 bases, and the interval between the two ends is 19 bases. Around 460 nanograms of biopsy DNA per sample were submitted for commercial TCRB immunosequencing. Adaptive Biotechnology amplified CDR3 regions from genomic DNA with a two-step multiplex PCR that controlled for amplification bias. The first PCR used primers for every V and J gene segment; the second PCR added barcodes and Illumina adapters. CDR3 libraries were sequenced using an Illumina instrument. The source study handled its data this way. The analysis drew on both the pipelines supplied by the vendor and custom analysis of the raw data in R/Bioconductor running R version 3.3.0. Clonality, ranging from 0 to 1, was calculated as the inverse of the normalised Shannon entropy of all productive clones. High-frequency clones were defined as the share of the repertoire taken up by the top 100 clones, keeping only clones that passed a 95% confidence test. Repertoire diversity was measured with the Simpson index, and overlap between samples was measured with the Morisita-Horn index. As stored in TCRdb, this immuneACCESS dataset retains in-frame rearrangements with V and J assigned. A fraction of the clones does not appear; measured against another copy, unresolved V genes explain less than half of the discrepancy, and the remainder lacks a known reason. The V and J calls and clone size were taken over from that table, and D and trimming were inferred from the DNA. Present in this sample are 11,000 or so clones, roughly 80% of which were seen just once. Roughly 15% of the sample rests with the top ten.

The sample's time point label is to be understood as: neoterminal ileum biopsy at postoperative endoscopy, about 6 months after surgery. Eligible patients were adults with ileal or ileocolonic Crohn's disease who had an indication for ileocolonic resection. Whole ileal mucosal biopsies were kept frozen at -80 degrees C prior to DNA extraction. Genomic DNA was extracted from frozen whole biopsies with a TRizol-based method and quantified on a NanoDrop 2000 spectrophotometer. Sequenced input: ileal tissue. The sequence was collected from an adult with Crohn's disease. The rearrangement combines TRBV10-3 with TRBJ2-6, with TRBD1 perhaps the D gene, on 6 matching bases. The CDR3 has the sequence CAISESLGGPSSGANVLTF. The sequenced DNA is TGTGCCATCAGTGAGTCTTTAGGGGGTCCGTCTTCCGGGGCCAACGTCCTGACTTTC.